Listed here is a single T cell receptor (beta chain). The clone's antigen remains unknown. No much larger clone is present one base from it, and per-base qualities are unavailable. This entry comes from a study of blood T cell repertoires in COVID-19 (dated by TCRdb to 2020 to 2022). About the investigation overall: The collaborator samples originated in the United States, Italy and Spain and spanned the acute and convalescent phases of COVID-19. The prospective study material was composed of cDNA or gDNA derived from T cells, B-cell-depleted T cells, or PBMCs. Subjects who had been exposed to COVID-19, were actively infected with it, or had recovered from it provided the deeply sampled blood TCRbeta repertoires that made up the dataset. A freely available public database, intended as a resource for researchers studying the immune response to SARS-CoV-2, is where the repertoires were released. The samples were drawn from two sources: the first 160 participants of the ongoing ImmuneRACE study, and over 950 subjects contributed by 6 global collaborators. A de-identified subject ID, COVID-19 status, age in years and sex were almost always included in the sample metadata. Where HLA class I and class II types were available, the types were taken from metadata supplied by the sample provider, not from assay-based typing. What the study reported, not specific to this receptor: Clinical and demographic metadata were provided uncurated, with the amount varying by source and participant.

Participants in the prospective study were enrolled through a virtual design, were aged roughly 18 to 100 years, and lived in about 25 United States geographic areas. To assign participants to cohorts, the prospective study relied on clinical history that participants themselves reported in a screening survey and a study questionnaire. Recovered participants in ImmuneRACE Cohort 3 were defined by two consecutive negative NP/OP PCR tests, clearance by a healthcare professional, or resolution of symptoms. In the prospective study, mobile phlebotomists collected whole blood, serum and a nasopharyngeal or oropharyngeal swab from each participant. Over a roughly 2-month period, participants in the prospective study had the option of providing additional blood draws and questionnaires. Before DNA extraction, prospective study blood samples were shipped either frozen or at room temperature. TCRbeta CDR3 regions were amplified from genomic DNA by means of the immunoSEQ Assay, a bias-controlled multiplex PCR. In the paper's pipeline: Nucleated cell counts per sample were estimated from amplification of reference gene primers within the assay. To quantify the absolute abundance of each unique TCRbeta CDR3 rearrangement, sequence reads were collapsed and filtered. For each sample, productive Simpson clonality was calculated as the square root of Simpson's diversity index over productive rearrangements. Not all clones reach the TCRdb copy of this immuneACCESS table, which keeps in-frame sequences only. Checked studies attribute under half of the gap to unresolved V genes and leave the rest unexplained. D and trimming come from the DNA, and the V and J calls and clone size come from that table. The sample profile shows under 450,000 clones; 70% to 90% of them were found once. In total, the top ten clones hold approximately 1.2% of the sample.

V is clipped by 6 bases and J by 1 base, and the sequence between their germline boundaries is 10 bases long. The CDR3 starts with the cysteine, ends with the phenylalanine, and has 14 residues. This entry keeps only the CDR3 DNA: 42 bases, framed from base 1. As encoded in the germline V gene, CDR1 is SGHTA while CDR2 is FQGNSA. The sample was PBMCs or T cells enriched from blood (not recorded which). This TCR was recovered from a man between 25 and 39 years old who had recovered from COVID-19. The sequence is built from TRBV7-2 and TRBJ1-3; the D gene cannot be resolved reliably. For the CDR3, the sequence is CASRRLDSGNTIYF. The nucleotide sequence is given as TGTGCCAGCAGGAGACTTGATTCTGGAAACACCATATATTTT.